The clone carrying this T cell receptor beta chain was found many times. The target antigen is unknown. This sample is part of a study of spatial heterogeneity in lung cancer. Overall study: Within tumor regions, the number of TCR transcripts tracked closely with a T cell module score obtained from matched bulk RNA-seq.

Notes on the study in general: Expanded TCR counts, ubiquitous and regional, correlated respectively with ubiquitous and regional nonsynonymous mutation counts. The study found that expanded intratumoral alpha and beta TCR counts tracked tumor mutation counts.

Noted time point: sample taken at primary tumor resection. Every molecule of TCR cDNA had its own unique molecular identifier. TCRdb re-analysed the 5' RACE reads in MiXCR, keeping a single row per CDR3 protein. This table has 9,500 to 10,000 distinct CDR3 sequences, roughly 6.3% appearing once. CDR3 length equals 15 residues. Germline CDR1 is LGHNT and CDR2 is FRNRAP. The V gene lost 6 bases and the J gene lost 0 bases, with 14 bases spanning the gap. The sequence was obtained from a male donor with early-stage non-small cell lung cancer. This chain joins TRBV12-5 and TRBJ1-1, with unresolved D. The source was lung tumor tissue, collected at surgery. DNA for the CDR3: TGTGCTAGTGGACTAGGGAATTTAATGAACACTGAAGCTTTCTTT. It encodes CASGLGNLMNTEAFF.